This T cell receptor (beta chain) came from a study of blood T cell repertoires in COVID-19. CDR3 length equals 14 residues. Germline V lookup: CDR1 SGDLS, CDR2 YYNGEE. V was trimmed by 0 bases and J by 4 bases, leaving 8 bases between them. Only in-frame clones appear in the TCRdb table, and some are missing; sequencing was by immunoSEQ multiplex PCR. The sample lists approximately 270,000 clones; around 84% were seen once. Sequenced input: PBMCs or T cells enriched from blood (not recorded which). The chain couples TRBV9 to TRBJ1-5, with D perhaps TRBD1 (6 bases). The sequence came from a man aged 35 to 55 who had recovered from COVID-19. The CDR3 reads CASSVGTENQPQHF. The CDR3, as DNA: TGTGCCAGCAGCGTAGGGACAGAGAATCAGCCCCAGCATTTT.